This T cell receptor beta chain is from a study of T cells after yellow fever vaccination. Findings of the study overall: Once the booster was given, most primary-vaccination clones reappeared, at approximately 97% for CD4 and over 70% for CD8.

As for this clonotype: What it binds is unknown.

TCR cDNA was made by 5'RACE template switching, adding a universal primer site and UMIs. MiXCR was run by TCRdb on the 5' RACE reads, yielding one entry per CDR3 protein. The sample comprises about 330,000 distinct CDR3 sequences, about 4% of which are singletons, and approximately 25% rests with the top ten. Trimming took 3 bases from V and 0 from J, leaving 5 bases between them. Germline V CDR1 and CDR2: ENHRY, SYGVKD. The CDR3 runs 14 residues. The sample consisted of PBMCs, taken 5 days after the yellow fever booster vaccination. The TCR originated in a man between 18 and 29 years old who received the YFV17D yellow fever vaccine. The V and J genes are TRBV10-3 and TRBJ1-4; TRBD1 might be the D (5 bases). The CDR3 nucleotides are TGTGCCATCAGTGACAGGGCAACTAATGAAAAACTGTTTTTT. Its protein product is CAISDRATNEKLFF.